The entry below gives a single T cell receptor beta chain sequence along with its context. The protocol was immunoSEQ multiplex PCR, while the TCRdb copy is restricted to in-frame clones and leaves out a portion. This table holds around 400,000 clones, 70% to 90% found once. The data were taken from a study of blood T cell repertoires in COVID-19. The germline CDR1 and CDR2 sequences are SGHVS and FQNEAQ. The CDR3 contains 14 residues. Trimming stripped 4 bases from V and 4 bases from J, with 13 bases between. This receptor was taken from a woman aged 55-69 years with COVID-19, enrolled during active disease. The chain recombines TRBV7-8 with TRBJ1-2; perhaps TRBD1 as D (6 bases). What was sequenced was peripheral blood. The CDR3 nucleotides are TGTGCCAGCAGCTCACAGGGTATGGGCTATGGCTACACCTTC. Translating it yields CASSSQGMGYGYTF.